This T cell receptor (beta chain) comes out of a study of control samples from healthy donors and cancer patients. The protocol was immunoSEQ multiplex PCR, while the TCRdb copy is restricted to in-frame clones and leaves out a portion. The table lists about 180,000 clones, 85% to 90% of them singletons. This clone occurred a few times. The V end was cut by 0 bases, the J end by 13 bases, with 10 bases between. CDR1 SGHAT and CDR2 FQNNGV come from the germline V gene. This CDR3 comprises 13 residues. This sequence originates from a woman aged 45-65 years in good health. The sample consisted of blood. The J gene is TRBJ1-6, the V gene TRBV11-2; D is unclear. The CDR3 coding sequence is TGTGCCAGCAGCTTAGAAACAGCGTCGCCCCTCCACTTT. Amino acids: CASSLETASPLHF.